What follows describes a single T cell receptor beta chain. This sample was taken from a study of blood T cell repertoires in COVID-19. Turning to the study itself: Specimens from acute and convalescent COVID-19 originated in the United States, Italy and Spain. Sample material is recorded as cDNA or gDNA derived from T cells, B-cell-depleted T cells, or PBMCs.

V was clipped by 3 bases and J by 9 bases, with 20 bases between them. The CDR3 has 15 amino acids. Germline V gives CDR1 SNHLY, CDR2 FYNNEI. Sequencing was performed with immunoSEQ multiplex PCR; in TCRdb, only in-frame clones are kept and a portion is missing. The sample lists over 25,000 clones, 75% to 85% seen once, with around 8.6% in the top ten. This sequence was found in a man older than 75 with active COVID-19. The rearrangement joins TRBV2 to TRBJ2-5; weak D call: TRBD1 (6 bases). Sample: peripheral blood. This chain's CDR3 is CASSDLRHQGTSQYF. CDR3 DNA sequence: TGTGCCAGCAGTGATTTAAGACACCAGGGGACATCCCAGTACTTC.